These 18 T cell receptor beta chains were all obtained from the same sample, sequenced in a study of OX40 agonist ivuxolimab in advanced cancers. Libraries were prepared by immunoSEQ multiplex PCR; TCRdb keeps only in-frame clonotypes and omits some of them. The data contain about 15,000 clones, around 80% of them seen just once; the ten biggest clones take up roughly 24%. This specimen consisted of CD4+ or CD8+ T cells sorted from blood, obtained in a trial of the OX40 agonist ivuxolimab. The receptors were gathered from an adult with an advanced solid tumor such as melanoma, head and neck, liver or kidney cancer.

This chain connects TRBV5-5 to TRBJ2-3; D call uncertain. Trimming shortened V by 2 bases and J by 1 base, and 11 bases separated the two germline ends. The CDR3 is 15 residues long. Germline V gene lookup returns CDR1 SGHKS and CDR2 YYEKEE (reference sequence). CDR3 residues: CASSFRYRRTDTQYF. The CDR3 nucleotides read TGTGCCAGCAGCTTTCGGTACAGACGCACAGATACGCAGTATTTT. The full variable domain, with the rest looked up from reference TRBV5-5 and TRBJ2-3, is DAGVTQSPTHLIKTRGQQVTLRCSPISGHKSVSWYQQVLGQGPQFIFQYYEKEERGRGNFPDRFSARQFPNYSSELNVNALLLGDSALYLCASSFRYRRTDTQYFGPGTRLTVL.

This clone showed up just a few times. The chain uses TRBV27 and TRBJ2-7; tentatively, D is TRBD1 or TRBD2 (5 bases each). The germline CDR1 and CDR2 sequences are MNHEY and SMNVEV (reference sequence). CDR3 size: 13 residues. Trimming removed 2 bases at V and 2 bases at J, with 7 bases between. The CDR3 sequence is CASSLGDAYEQYF. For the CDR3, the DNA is TGTGCCAGCAGTTTAGGGGACGCCTACGAGCAGTACTTC.

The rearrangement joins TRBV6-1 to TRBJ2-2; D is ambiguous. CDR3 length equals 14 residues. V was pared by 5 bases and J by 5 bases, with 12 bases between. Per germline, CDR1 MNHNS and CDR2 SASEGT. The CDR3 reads CASSQRSLTGELFF. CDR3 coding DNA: TGTGCCAGCAGTCAGAGGAGTCTTACCGGGGAGCTGTTTTTT.

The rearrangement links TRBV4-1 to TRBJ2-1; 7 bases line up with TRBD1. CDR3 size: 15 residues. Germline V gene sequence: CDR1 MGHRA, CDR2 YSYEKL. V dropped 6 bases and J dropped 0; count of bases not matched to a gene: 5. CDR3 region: CASRDRSSSYNEQFF. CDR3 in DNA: TGCGCCAGCAGGGACAGGTCAAGCTCCTACAATGAGCAGTTCTTC.

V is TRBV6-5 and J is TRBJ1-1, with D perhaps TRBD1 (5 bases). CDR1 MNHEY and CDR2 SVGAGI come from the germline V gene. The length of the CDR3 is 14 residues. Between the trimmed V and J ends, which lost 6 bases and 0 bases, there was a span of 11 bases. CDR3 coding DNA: TGTGCCAGCAGCTCGACAGAAATGAACACTGAAGCTTTCTTT. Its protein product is CASSSTEMNTEAFF.

The CDR3 sequence is CASSLDGTVNYGYTF. CDR3 DNA: TGTGCCAGCAGCTTGGACGGGACGGTTAACTATGGCTACACCTTC. The V gene is TRBV5-6, the J gene TRBJ1-2; possibly TRBD1 for D (5 bases). Germline CDR1 and CDR2: SGHDT and YYEEEE. Trimming removed 0 bases at V and 1 base at J, with 10 bases between. CDR3 size: 15 residues.

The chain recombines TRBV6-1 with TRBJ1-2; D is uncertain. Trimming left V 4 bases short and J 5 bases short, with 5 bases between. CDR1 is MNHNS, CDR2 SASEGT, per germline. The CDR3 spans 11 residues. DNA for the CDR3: TGTGCCAGCAGTGGCCTGTATGGCTACACCTTC. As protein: CASSGLYGYTF.

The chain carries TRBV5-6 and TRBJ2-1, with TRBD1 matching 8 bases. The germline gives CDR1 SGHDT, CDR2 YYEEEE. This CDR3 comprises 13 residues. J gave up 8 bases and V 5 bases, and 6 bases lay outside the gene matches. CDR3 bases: TGTGCCAGCAGGGACAGGGAAACATATGAGCAGTTCTTC. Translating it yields CASRDRETYEQFF.

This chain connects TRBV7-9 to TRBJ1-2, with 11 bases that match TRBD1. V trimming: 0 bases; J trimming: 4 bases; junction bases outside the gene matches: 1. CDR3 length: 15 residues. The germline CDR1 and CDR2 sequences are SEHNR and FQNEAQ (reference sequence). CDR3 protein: CASSLAGQGVYGYTF. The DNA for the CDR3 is TGTGCCAGCAGCTTAGCGGGACAGGGGGTCTATGGCTACACCTTC.

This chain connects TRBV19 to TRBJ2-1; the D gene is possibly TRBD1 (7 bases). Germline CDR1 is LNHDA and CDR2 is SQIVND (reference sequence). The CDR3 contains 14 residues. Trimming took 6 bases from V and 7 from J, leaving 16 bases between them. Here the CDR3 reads CASSYRAGGNEQFF. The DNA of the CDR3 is TGTGCCAGTAGCTATAGGGCAGGGGGGAATGAGCAGTTCTTC.

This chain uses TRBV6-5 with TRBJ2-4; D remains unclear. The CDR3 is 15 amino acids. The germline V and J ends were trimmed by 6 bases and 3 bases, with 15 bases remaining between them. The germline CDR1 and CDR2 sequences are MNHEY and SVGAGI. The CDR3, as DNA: TGTGCCAGCAGGGCGAGAGGTGATTTCAAAAACATTCAGTACTTC. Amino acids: CASRARGDFKNIQYF.

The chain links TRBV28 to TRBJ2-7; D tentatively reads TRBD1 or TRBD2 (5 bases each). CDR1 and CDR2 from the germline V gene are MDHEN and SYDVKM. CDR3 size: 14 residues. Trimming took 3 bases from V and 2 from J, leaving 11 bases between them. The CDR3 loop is CASSFPGTAYEQYF. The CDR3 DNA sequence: TGTGCCAGCAGTTTTCCCGGGACCGCCTACGAGCAGTACTTC. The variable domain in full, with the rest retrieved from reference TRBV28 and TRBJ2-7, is DVKVTQSSRYLVKRTGEKVFLECVQDMDHENMFWYRQDPGLGLRLIYFSYDVKMKEKGDIPEGYSVSREKKERFSLILESASTNQTSMYLCASSFPGTAYEQYFGPGTRLTVT.

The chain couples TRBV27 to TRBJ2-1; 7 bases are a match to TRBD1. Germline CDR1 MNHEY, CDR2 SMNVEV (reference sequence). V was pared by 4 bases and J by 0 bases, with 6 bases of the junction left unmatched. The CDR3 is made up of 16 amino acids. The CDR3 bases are TGTGCCAGCAGTTCCGGGACAGTGAGCTCCTACAATGAGCAGTTCTTC. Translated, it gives CASSSGTVSSYNEQFF.

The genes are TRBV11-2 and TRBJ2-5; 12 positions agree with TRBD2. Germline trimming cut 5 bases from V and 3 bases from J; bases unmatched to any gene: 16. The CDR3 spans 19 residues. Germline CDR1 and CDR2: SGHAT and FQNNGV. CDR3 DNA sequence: TGTGCCAGCAGCCGCTTAGCCGTCTGGCTAGCGGGGGGGAAAGAGACCCAGTACTTC. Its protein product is CASSRLAVWLAGGKETQYF.

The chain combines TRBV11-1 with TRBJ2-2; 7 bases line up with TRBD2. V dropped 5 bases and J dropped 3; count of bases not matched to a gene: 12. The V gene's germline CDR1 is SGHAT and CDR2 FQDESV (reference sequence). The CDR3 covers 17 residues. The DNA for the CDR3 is TGTGCCAGCAGCCCCCCCCGGGGGAGGGCGGACACCGGGGAGCTGTTTTTT. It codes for CASSPPRGRADTGELFF. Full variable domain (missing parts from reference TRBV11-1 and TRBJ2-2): EAEVAQSPRYKITEKSQAVAFWCDPISGHATLYWYRQILGQGPELLVQFQDESVVDDSQLPKDRFSAERLKGVDSTLKIQPAELGDSAMYLCASSPPRGRADTGELFFGEGSRLTVL.

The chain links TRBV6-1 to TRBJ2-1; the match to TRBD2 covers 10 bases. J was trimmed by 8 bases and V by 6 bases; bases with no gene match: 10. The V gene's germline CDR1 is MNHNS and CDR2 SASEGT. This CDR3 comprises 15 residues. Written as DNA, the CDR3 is TGTGCCAGCAGAACCAGCGGGGGGGTTTCCGATGAGCAGTTCTTC. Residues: CASRTSGGVSDEQFF.

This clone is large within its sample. The CDR3, as DNA: TGTGCCAGTAGTATAGGAAGAATCACGCTAGGGAAGACTGAAGCTTTCTTT. Amino acids: CASSIGRITLGKTEAFF. This chain joins TRBV19 and TRBJ1-1; D call uncertain. The CDR3 contains 17 residues. V shed 1 base and J shed 5 bases, with 20 bases lying between them. Germline loops: CDR1 LNHDA, CDR2 SQIVND (reference sequence).

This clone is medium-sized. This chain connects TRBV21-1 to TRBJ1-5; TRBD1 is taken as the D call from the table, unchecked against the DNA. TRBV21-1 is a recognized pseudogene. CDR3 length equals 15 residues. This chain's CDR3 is CASSNCGHCNQPQHF. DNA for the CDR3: TGTGCCAGCAGCAATTGTGGACACTGCAATCAGCCCCAGCATTTT.